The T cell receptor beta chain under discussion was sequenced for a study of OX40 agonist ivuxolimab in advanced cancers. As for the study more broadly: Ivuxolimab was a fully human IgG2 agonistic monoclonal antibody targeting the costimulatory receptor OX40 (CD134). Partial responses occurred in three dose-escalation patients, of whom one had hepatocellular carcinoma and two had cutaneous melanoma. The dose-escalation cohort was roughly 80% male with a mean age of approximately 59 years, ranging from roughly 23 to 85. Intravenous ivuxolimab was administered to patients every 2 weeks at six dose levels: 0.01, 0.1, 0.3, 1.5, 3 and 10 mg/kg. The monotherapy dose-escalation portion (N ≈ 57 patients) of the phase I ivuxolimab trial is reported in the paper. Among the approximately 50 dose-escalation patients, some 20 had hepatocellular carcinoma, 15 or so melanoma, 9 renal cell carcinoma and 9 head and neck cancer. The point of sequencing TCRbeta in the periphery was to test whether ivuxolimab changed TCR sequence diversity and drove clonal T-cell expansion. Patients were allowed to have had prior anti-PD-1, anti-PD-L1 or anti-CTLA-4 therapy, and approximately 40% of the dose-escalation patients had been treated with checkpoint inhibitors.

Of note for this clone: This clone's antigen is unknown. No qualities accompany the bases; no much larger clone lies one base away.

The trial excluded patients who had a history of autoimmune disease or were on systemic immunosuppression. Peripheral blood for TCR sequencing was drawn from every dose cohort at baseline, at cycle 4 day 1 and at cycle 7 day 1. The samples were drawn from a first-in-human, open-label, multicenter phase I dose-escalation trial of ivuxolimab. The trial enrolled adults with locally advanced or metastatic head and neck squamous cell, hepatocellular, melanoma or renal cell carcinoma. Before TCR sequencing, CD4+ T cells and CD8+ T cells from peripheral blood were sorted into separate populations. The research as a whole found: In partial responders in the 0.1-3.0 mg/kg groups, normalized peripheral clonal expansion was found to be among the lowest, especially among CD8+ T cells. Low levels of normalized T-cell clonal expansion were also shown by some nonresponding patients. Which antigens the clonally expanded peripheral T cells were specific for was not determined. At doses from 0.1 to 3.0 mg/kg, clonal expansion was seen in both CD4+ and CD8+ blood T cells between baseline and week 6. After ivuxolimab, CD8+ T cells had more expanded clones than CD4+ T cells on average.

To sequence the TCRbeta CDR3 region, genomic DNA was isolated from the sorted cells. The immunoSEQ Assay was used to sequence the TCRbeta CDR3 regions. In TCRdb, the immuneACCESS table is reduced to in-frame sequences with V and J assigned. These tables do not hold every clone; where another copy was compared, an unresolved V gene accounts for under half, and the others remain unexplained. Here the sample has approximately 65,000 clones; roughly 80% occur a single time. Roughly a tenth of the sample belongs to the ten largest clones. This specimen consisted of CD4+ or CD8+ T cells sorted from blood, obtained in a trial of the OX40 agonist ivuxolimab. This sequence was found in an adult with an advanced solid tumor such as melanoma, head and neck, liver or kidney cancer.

Read as DNA, the sequence is TGTGCCAGCAGTCAGGGATCTGGAAACACCATATATTTT. This translates into CASSQGSGNTIYF. The chain employs TRBV27 and TRBJ1-3; the best D guess is TRBD1, with 5 bases matching. Looking up the germline V gene (reference sequence) yields CDR1 MNHEY and CDR2 SMNVEV. Between the V and J ends, shortened by 5 bases and 1 base respectively, the junction contains 6 bases. The CDR3 contains 13 residues, cysteine and phenylalanine counted. Only the CDR3 DNA is retained, 39 bases long and in frame from the first base.